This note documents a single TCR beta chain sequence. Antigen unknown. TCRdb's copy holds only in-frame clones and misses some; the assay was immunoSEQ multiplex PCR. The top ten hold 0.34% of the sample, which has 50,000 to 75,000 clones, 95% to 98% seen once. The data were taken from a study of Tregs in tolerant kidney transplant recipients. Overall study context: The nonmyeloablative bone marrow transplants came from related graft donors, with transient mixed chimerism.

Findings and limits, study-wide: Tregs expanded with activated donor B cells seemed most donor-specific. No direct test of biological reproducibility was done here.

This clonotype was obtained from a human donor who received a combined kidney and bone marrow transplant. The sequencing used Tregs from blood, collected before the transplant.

The CDR3, as DNA: TGTGCCATTGGACTGGCCAATGAGCAGTTCTTC. Translating it yields CAIGLANEQFF. The rearrangement links TRBV10-3 to TRBJ2-1; D may be TRBD2 (5 bases). The V gene lost 9 bases and the J gene lost 6 bases, with 9 bases spanning the gap. This CDR3 contains 11 residues. The germline V gene encodes CDR1 ENHRY and CDR2 SYGVKD.